These 32 T cell receptor beta chains came from one sample sequenced in a study of beta chain features in type 1 diabetes. The study's findings and limits: A moderate, significant TCRB CDR3 shortening appeared in type 1 diabetes across four CD4+ subsets.

The authors reverse transcribed all of the isolated RNA, so sequencing captured expressed TCRB transcripts. Libraries were prepared by immunoSEQ multiplex PCR; TCRdb keeps only in-frame clonotypes and omits some of them. The sample lists 150,000 to 190,000 clones, about a tenth seen once, with roughly 0.5% in the top ten. These receptors lack a known antigen. The specimen was central memory CD4+ T cells from blood. These receptor sequences come from a man aged 30 to 39 with type 1 diabetes.

This chain joins TRBV2 and TRBJ1-1; D may be TRBD1 (5 bases). CDR3 length equals 13 residues. Trimming cost V 8 bases and J 3 bases, with 13 bases left between them. Germline values: CDR1 SNHLY, CDR2 FYNNEI. In DNA form, the CDR3 reads TGTGCCAGCGGCAGGGAAACGTACACTGAAGCTTTCTTT. Residues: CASGRETYTEAFF.

The V and J genes are TRBV5-1 and TRBJ2-1; 7 bases are a match to TRBD2. V gave up 4 bases and J gave up 2 bases; unmatched junction bases: 9. CDR1 and CDR2 from the germline V gene are SGHRS and YFSETQ. The CDR3 sequence is 16 residues long. The CDR3 region is CASSTDPSGTYNEQFF. The CDR3 DNA is TGCGCCAGCAGCACGGACCCTAGCGGTACCTACAATGAGCAGTTCTTC.

This clone was detected a few times. This chain uses TRBV4-1 with TRBJ2-5, with a weak D call TRBD1 (6 bases). The CDR3 spans 15 residues. The germline V and J ends were trimmed by 1 base and 2 bases, with 11 bases remaining between them. Germline V gene data show CDR1 as MGHRA and CDR2 as YSYEKL. The CDR3 DNA reads TGCGCCAGCAGCCAAGGGACAGTTAATCAAGAGACCCAGTACTTC. Translated, it gives CASSQGTVNQETQYF.

The chain employs TRBV30 and TRBJ2-1; D gene ambiguous. The CDR3 loop spans 14 amino acids. V gave up 0 bases and J gave up 0 bases, with 6 bases separating them. Germline V gene data show CDR1 as GTSNPN and CDR2 as SVGIG (reference sequence). The CDR3 here is CAWSVLSSYNEQFF. CDR3 DNA: TGTGCCTGGAGTGTACTAAGCTCCTACAATGAGCAGTTCTTC.

This clone came up a few times. A junction end diverges from the germline sequence, so it may reflect a read error. CDR3 DNA sequence: TGTGCCAGCAGACAAGGGGGCGAGGTAGAGACCCAGTACTTC. Its protein product is CASRQGGEVETQYF. This chain links TRBV4-2 with TRBJ2-5; TRBD1 agrees at 7 bases. The CDR3 runs to 14 residues. Germline lookup yields CDR1 LGHNA and CDR2 YNFKEQ.

This rearrangement joins TRBV4-3 to TRBJ2-5; D uncertain. V shed 0 bases and J shed 5 bases, with 10 bases lying between them. This CDR3 spans 14 amino acids. Germline lookup yields CDR1 LGHNA and CDR2 YSLEER. CDR3 region: CASSQDLSRETQYF. In DNA, the CDR3 is TGCGCCAGCAGCCAAGATTTGTCGCGGGAGACCCAGTACTTC.

This clone was seen more than once but under ten times. V and J are TRBV5-1 and TRBJ2-6, with D possibly TRBD1 on 5 matching bases. Germline V gives CDR1 SGHRS, CDR2 YFSETQ. The CDR3 is made up of 15 amino acids. V lost 0 bases to trimming and J lost 2 bases, with 6 bases between them. CDR3 sequence: CASSLAGTGANVLTF. Written as DNA, the CDR3 is TGCGCCAGCAGCTTGGCAGGGACTGGGGCCAACGTCCTGACTTTC.

This clone appeared a few times. V is TRBV28 and J is TRBJ2-1, with D possibly being TRBD1 (6 bases). The V end lost 0 bases, the J end lost 7 bases, and 13 bases lay between the germline ends. Germline V gene sequence: CDR1 MDHEN, CDR2 SYDVKM. The CDR3 length is 15 residues. The CDR3 loop reads CASSLWDSKSNEQFF. DNA of the CDR3: TGTGCCAGCAGTTTATGGGACAGTAAATCTAATGAGCAGTTCTTC.

Only a few counts were recorded for this clone. The chain uses TRBV7-2 and TRBJ2-5, with 9 positions matching TRBD1. Losses at the gene ends were 6 bases for V and 5 bases for J; bases not matched to a gene: 13. Germline V CDR1 and CDR2: SGHTA, FQGNSA. The CDR3 extends over 16 amino acids. CDR3 bases: TGTGCCAGCAGTTTCGTCGGGACAGGGTTGATGGAGACCCAGTACTTC. This encodes CASSFVGTGLMETQYF.

This chain links TRBV6-1 with TRBJ1-2, with 12 nucleotides matching TRBD1. Germline lookup yields CDR1 MNHNS and CDR2 SASEGT. The V and J ends lost 0 bases and 4 bases, in that order; junction bases with no gene match: 9. The CDR3 covers 18 residues. CDR3 sequence: CASSEALGGTGGIYGYTF. CDR3 in DNA: TGTGCCAGCAGTGAAGCGCTAGGGGGGACAGGGGGCATCTATGGCTACACCTTC.

This clone has ten or more counts. V gene TRBV29-1 combines with J gene TRBJ2-1, with 11 bases aligning to TRBD2. CDR1 and CDR2 (germline): SQVTM, ANQGSEA. V was clipped by 4 bases and J by 9 bases; unmatched bases: 5. CDR3 length equals 13 residues. The CDR3 DNA is TGCAGCGTTGTCAGGCTAGCGGGAGGTGAGCAGTTCTTC. Translating gives CSVVRLAGGEQFF.

The rearrangement links TRBV11-2 to TRBJ2-7; 8 nucleotides match TRBD2. The V gene end was trimmed by 6 bases and the J gene end by 5 bases; junction bases not matched to a gene: 15. The CDR3 has 16 amino acids. Germline V gives CDR1 SGHAT, CDR2 FQNNGV. In nucleotides, the CDR3 is TGTGCCAGCAGTCCTCTGAGGGGAGCGGGAGCCCACGAGCAGTACTTC. It specifies CASSPLRGAGAHEQYF.

This clone was seen only a few times. The chain recombines TRBV28 with TRBJ2-7; maybe TRBD1 (6 bases). The length of the CDR3 is 15 residues. Trimming took 5 bases from V and 3 from J, leaving 17 bases between them. CDR1 and CDR2 from the germline V gene are MDHEN and SYDVKM. The CDR3 here is CASSPHRVANYEQYF. The CDR3 region has the DNA TGTGCCAGCAGTCCTCACAGGGTTGCCAACTACGAGCAGTACTTC.

The chain uses TRBV2 and TRBJ2-7; maybe TRBD2 (7 bases). The CDR3 totals 17 residues. In germline, CDR1 is SNHLY, CDR2 FYNNEI. V lost 6 bases, J lost 5 bases, and 26 bases lay in between. This CDR3 reads CASSPRGGGLAIHEQYF. The CDR3 DNA sequence: TGTGCCAGCAGCCCGAGAGGGGGAGGGCTAGCGATCCACGAGCAGTACTTC.

The sample holds a few counts of this clone. Here the CDR3 reads CASSGDLSSGNTIYF. CDR3 in DNA: TGTGCCAGCTCGGGGGACCTGAGCTCTGGAAACACCATATATTTT. The chain recombines TRBV2 with TRBJ1-3, with D possibly being TRBD1 (5 bases). CDR3 size: 15 residues. Germline loops: CDR1 SNHLY, CDR2 FYNNEI. Trimming removed 8 bases at V and 0 bases at J, with 14 bases between.

The rearrangement uses TRBV2 and TRBJ2-5; possible D gene TRBD2, 5 bases. The CDR3 has 13 residues. Looked up from germline, CDR1 is SNHLY and CDR2 is FYNNEI. The ends were cut back, 4 bases at V and 2 bases at J, with 8 bases in the middle. CDR3 region: CASSGERQETQYF. In DNA form, the CDR3 reads TGTGCCAGCAGTGGGGAGCGACAAGAGACCCAGTACTTC.

This chain connects TRBV7-9 to TRBJ2-1; D unresolved. Germline V gives CDR1 SEHNR, CDR2 FQNEAQ (reference sequence). Trimming stripped 3 bases from V and 1 base from J, with 4 bases between. This CDR3 region has 13 residues. CDR3 sequence: CASSLESYNEQFF. CDR3 DNA: TGTGCCAGCAGCTTGGAGTCCTACAATGAGCAGTTCTTC.

This clone was recorded a few times. The CDR3 sequence: CATSLDRPPPQHF. DNA for the CDR3: TGTGCCACCAGCCTAGACCGACCACCGCCCCAGCATTTT. The V and J genes are TRBV15 and TRBJ1-5; D unresolved. The V and J ends lost 5 bases and 9 bases respectively, with 14 bases between them. This CDR3 comprises 13 residues. CDR1 is LNHNV, CDR2 YYDKDF, per germline (reference sequence).

The V and J genes are TRBV29-1 and TRBJ2-5; D might be TRBD1 (5 bases). Trimming took off 3 bases at V and 7 bases at J, with 15 bases between the two ends. Germline V gene lookup returns CDR1 SQVTM and CDR2 ANQGSEA. The CDR3 has 13 amino acids. CDR3 DNA sequence: TGCAGCGTTGACGGTTGGGCAGGGTCGACCCAGTACTTC. Amino acids: CSVDGWAGSTQYF.

The rearrangement links TRBV2 to TRBJ2-5, with D unclear. The V end lost 3 bases, the J end lost 0 bases, and 5 bases lay between the germline ends. The CDR3 has 13 amino acids. Germline-derived CDR1 and CDR2 are SNHLY and FYNNEI. The CDR3, as DNA: TGTGCCAGCAGTGAGGAGTACCAAGAGACCCAGTACTTC. Translated: CASSEEYQETQYF.

In this sample, this clone turned up a few times. The genes are TRBV29-1 and TRBJ2-7; tentative D call: TRBD2 (5 bases). Trimming took off 5 bases at V and 6 bases at J, with 11 bases between the two ends. CDR3 length: 11 amino acids. The germline V gene encodes CDR1 SQVTM and CDR2 ANQGSEA. CDR3: CSVTGSREQYF. As DNA, the CDR3 is TGCAGCGTTACGGGGTCCCGCGAGCAGTACTTC.

This chain connects TRBV6-1 to TRBJ2-7; possibly TRBD2 for D (5 bases). The CDR3 has 14 amino acids. The germline CDR1 and CDR2 sequences are MNHNS and SASEGT. V lost 6 bases, J lost 3 bases, and 15 bases lay in between. CDR3 residues: CASSENGVGYEQYF. The CDR3 DNA is TGTGCCAGCAGCGAAAACGGGGTGGGCTACGAGCAGTACTTC.

The rearrangement links TRBV29-1 to TRBJ1-1; D perhaps matches TRBD1 (5 bases). The CDR3 contains 13 residues. V gave up 6 bases and J gave up 5 bases, with 16 bases separating them. CDR1 and CDR2 from the germline V gene are SQVTM and ANQGSEA. The CDR3 loop is CSVESRVSTEAFF. In DNA form, the CDR3 reads TGCAGCGTCGAGAGCAGGGTTTCAACTGAAGCTTTCTTT.

In its sample, this clone was seen a few times. Here the CDR3 DNA reads TGCGCCAGCAGCCATAGCGGGACATCGTCAGAGACCCAGTACTTC. Protein sequence: CASSHSGTSSETQYF. The chain couples TRBV5-1 to TRBJ2-5, with TRBD2 identical over 8 bases. Germline trimming cut 4 bases from V and 4 bases from J; bases unmatched to any gene: 9. This CDR3 contains 15 residues. The germline V gene has CDR1 SGHRS and CDR2 YFSETQ. The entire variable domain, with the rest obtained from reference TRBV5-1 and TRBJ2-5, is as follows: KAGVTQTPRYLIKTRGQQVTLSCSPISGHRSVSWYQQTPGQGLQFLFEYFSETQRNKGNFPGRFSGRQFSNSRSEMNVSTLELGDSALYLCASSHSGTSSETQYFGPGTRLLVL.

The sample holds a few counts of this clone. The chain is built from TRBV11-3 and TRBJ2-1; D is possibly TRBD2 (5 bases). The CDR3 loop spans 15 amino acids. The germline V and J ends were trimmed by 3 bases and 5 bases, with 14 bases remaining between them. Germline V gene lookup returns CDR1 SGHNT and CDR2 YENEEA. CDR3 sequence (DNA): TGTGCCAGCAGCTTCACGAGGGCCAACGACAATGAGCAGTTCTTC. It encodes CASSFTRANDNEQFF.

V and J are TRBV11-1 and TRBJ2-5; TRBD1 might be the D (5 bases). V lost 3 bases, J lost 4 bases, and 12 bases lay in between. CDR1 is SGHAT and CDR2 is FQDESV in the germline V gene (reference sequence). The length of the CDR3 is 14 residues. The CDR3 DNA sequence: TGTGCCAGCAGCTTGCCGGGTAGGGGAGAGACCCAGTACTTC. It specifies CASSLPGRGETQYF.

The DNA for the CDR3 is TGCGCCAGCAGCCAAGCAGCGGGACGCCAAAATGAAAAACTGTTTTTT. It encodes CASSQAAGRQNEKLFF. The rearrangement uses TRBV4-3 and TRBJ1-4; TRBD1 is a possible D gene (5 bases). This CDR3 is 16 amino acids long. Looked up from germline, CDR1 is LGHNA and CDR2 is YSLEER. V was trimmed by 1 base and J by 5 bases, leaving 14 bases between them.

The chain is built from TRBV28 and TRBJ2-7; 10 bases fit TRBD1. Unmatched junction bases numbered 7, after V lost 7 bases and J lost 1 base. CDR1 MDHEN and CDR2 SYDVKM come from the germline V gene. The CDR3 sequence is 15 residues long. CDR3 sequence reads: CASTPGQGVSYEQYF. Here the CDR3 DNA reads TGTGCCAGCACCCCAGGACAGGGGGTGTCCTACGAGCAGTACTTC.

This clone was counted only a few times. This chain's CDR3 is CASSESHQDSTNEQFF. CDR3 nucleotides: TGTGCCAGCAGTGAAAGTCATCAGGATTCTACCAATGAGCAGTTCTTC. V and J are TRBV25-1 and TRBJ2-1; D is unclear. This CDR3 comprises 16 residues. CDR1 and CDR2 (germline): MGHDK, SYGVNS. The ends were cut back, 2 bases at V and 6 bases at J, with 17 bases in the middle.

This clone was seen more than once but under ten times. Here the CDR3 DNA reads TGTGCCAGCAGCTTAGCCTTCACTGAAGCTTTCTTT. Amino acid sequence: CASSLAFTEAFF. The V and J genes are TRBV7-9 and TRBJ1-1, with D hard to call. The CDR3 is made up of 12 amino acids. Germline CDR1 is SEHNR and CDR2 is FQNEAQ (reference sequence). Trimming took off 0 bases at V and 4 bases at J, with 3 bases between the two ends. Full variable domain (outside the CDR3, taken from reference TRBV7-9 and TRBJ1-1): DTGVSQNPRHKITKRGQNVTFRCDPISEHNRLYWYRQTLGQGPEFLTYFQNEAQLEKSRLLSDRFSAERPKGSFSTLEIQRTEQGDSAMYLCASSLAFTEAFFGQGTRLTVV.

The chain links TRBV30 to TRBJ1-2; no clear D. V lost 3 bases and J lost 8, with 13 bases in between. The CDR3 has 12 amino acids. The germline gives CDR1 GTSNPN, CDR2 SVGIG (reference sequence). CDR3: CAWRPRSIGYTF. For the CDR3, the DNA is TGTGCCTGGAGACCCCGGTCCATCGGCTACACCTTC. Based on the CDR3 plus reference TRBV30 and TRBJ1-2, the full variable domain is SQTIHQWPATLVQPVGSPLSLECTVEGTSNPNLYWYRQAAGRGLQLLFYSVGIGQISSEVPQNLSASRPQDRQFILSSKKLLLSDSGFYLCAWRPRSIGYTFGSGTRLTVV.

The rearrangement joins TRBV11-2 to TRBJ1-1; 8 bases map to TRBD1. Germline-derived CDR1 and CDR2 are SGHAT and FQNNGV. The CDR3 runs to 15 residues. V shed 1 base, J shed 8 bases, and the junction held 9 bases outside the gene matches. The CDR3 DNA reads TGTGCCAGCAGCTTAGTCAGAGACAGGGGACAAGAAGCTTTCTTT. Translating it yields CASSLVRDRGQEAFF.